The entry that follows covers one TCR beta chain sequence. Its cognate antigen is unknown. The data were obtained in a study of cytomegalovirus exposure and HLA in healthy donors. Findings and caveats of the study: The authors listed 164 TCR beta chains as cytomegalovirus-associated.

The repertoire was sequenced with immunoSEQ multiplex PCR; TCRdb's copy has only in-frame clones and lacks some. The data hold 200,000 to 250,000 clones, with around 78% observed a single time. The material sequenced was PBMCs. This TCR derives from a woman between 18 and 29 years old in good health and CMV-seronegative.

The DNA of the CDR3 is TGTGCCAGCAGCGTTAGAGGGGTGGGGACTCGGGAAGAGACCCAGTACTTC. Encoded protein: CASSVRGVGTREETQYF. The V and J genes are TRBV7-9 and TRBJ2-5; a weak D match, TRBD2 (6 bases). Germline CDR1 is SEHNR and CDR2 is FQNEAQ (reference sequence). The CDR3 runs to 17 residues. Trimming removed 5 bases from V and 3 bases from J, with 22 bases in between.